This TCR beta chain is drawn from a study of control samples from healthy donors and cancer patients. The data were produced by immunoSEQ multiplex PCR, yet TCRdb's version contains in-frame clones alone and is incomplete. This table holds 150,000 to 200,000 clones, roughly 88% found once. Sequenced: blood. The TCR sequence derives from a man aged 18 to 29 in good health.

The CDR3: CASSYSHGNYGYTF. CDR3 nucleotide sequence: TGTGCCAGCAGTTACTCGCACGGGAACTATGGCTACACCTTC. The chain recombines TRBV6-2 or TRBV6-3 with TRBJ1-2; D is uncertain. V was cut by 0 bases and J by 2 bases, with 7 bases left in between. Germline CDR1 is MNHEY and CDR2 is SVGEGT. The CDR3 contains 14 residues.